The 20 T cell receptor beta chains in this list originate from one sample, sequenced in a study of T cell responses to AZD1222 COVID-19 vaccine. The assay was immunoSEQ multiplex PCR, and TCRdb's table has in-frame clones only and misses some. Seen here are more than 85,000 clones, 80% to 95% observed once, and the top ten hold approximately 2.7%. This sample comprised peripheral blood, obtained 28 days after the second AZD1222 dose. The receptors here all came from an adult who received the AZD1222 COVID-19 vaccine.

This clone was observed a single time. The V gene is TRBV21-1, the J gene TRBJ2-7; TRBD1, the D gene given by the table, was not confirmed from the DNA. TRBV21-1 constitutes a pseudogene. The length of the CDR3 is 15 residues. In DNA, the CDR3 is TGTGCCAGCAGCACCTCAGGGGGCTGGTCCTACGAGCAGTACTTC. It translates to CASSTSGGWSYEQYF.

The chain joins TRBV6-6 to TRBJ2-5; 11 bases match TRBD2. This CDR3 is built from 15 residues. With 6 bases clipped from V and 3 bases from J, the junction kept 6 bases outside the gene matches. Germline CDR1 is MNHNY and CDR2 is SVGAGI (reference sequence). The CDR3 DNA reads TGTGCCAGCAGGCGTCTAGCGGGGGGAAAAGAGACCCAGTACTTC. Its translation: CASRRLAGGKETQYF.

This chain's CDR3 is CASSNGGLTYEQYF. The CDR3 DNA reads as TGTGCCAGCAGTAACGGGGGGCTCACTTACGAGCAGTACTTC. The V and J genes are TRBV2 and TRBJ2-7; TRBD2 might be the D (7 bases). The germline CDR1 and CDR2 sequences are SNHLY and FYNNEI. This CDR3 has 14 residues. With 5 bases removed from V and 4 bases from J, the gap between germline ends came to 15 bases.

The rearrangement uses TRBV3-1 (or the pseudogene TRBV3-2) and TRBJ2-7; either TRBD1 or TRBD2 may fit D (5 bases each). This CDR3 is 14 amino acids long. CDR1 and CDR2 from the germline V gene are LGHDT and YNNKEL (reference sequence). V lost 2 bases and J 3 bases, leaving 11 bases between the germline ends. In nucleotides, the CDR3 is TGTGCCAGCAGCCAACCGGGGCCGTTCTACGAGCAGTACTTC. This codes for CASSQPGPFYEQYF.

This chain uses TRBV9 with TRBJ1-4; TRBD1 might be the D (5 bases). Germline loops: CDR1 SGDLS, CDR2 YYNGEE. The V end was cut by 0 bases, the J end by 7 bases, with 10 bases between. The CDR3 is 14 amino acids. The CDR3 is CASSVGMRGEKLFF. For the CDR3, the DNA is TGTGCCAGCAGCGTAGGAATGAGGGGTGAAAAACTGTTTTTT. The whole variable domain, filled in from reference TRBV9 and TRBJ1-4, reads DSGVTQTPKHLITATGQRVTLRCSPRSGDLSVYWYQQSLDQGLQFLIQYYNGEERAKGNILERFSAQQFPDLHSELNLSSLELGDSALYFCASSVGMRGEKLFFGSGTQLSVL.

The chain joins TRBV10-3 to TRBJ2-3, with TRBD2 identical over 13 bases. This CDR3 is built from 18 residues. Germline values: CDR1 ENHRY, CDR2 SYGVKD. J lost 3 bases, V lost 4 bases, and 10 bases had no gene match. The CDR3 DNA sequence: TGTGCCATCAGTGGGGGAGAGGGACTAGCGGGGCCAACAGATACGCAGTATTTT. The encoded protein is CAISGGEGLAGPTDTQYF.

The chain employs TRBV2 and TRBJ2-7, with D unclear. Per germline, CDR1 SNHLY and CDR2 FYNNEI. V was clipped by 1 base and J by 7 bases, with 11 bases between them. CDR3 length: 13 amino acids. The CDR3 reads CASSEGGYGEQYF. The CDR3 DNA follows: TGTGCCAGCAGTGAAGGGGGATATGGGGAGCAGTACTTC.

This clone has just one count. V is TRBV5-5 and J is TRBJ2-5; 12 bases map to TRBD1. CDR3 length: 19 residues. Germline CDR1 SGHKS, CDR2 YYEKEE (reference sequence). After removal of 4 bases from V and 5 bases from J, the junction contained 18 bases not matched to a gene. The CDR3 reads CASSNPAGGGQGAGETQYF. The CDR3 DNA reads as TGTGCCAGCAGCAACCCCGCCGGAGGGGGACAGGGGGCTGGTGAGACCCAGTACTTC. Looking up the rest from reference TRBV5-5 and TRBJ2-5 gives the full variable domain: DAGVTQSPTHLIKTRGQQVTLRCSPISGHKSVSWYQQVLGQGPQFIFQYYEKEERGRGNFPDRFSARQFPNYSSELNVNALLLGDSALYLCASSNPAGGGQGAGETQYFGPGTRLLVL.

This chain uses TRBV14 with TRBJ2-3; D is unresolved. Germline V lookup: CDR1 SGHDN, CDR2 FVKESK. Trimming left V 4 bases short and J 1 base short, with 9 bases between. CDR3 length: 14 residues. The CDR3 here is CASSPLGGTDTQYF. The CDR3 DNA sequence: TGTGCCAGCAGCCCCCTGGGTGGCACAGATACGCAGTATTTT.

A single count supports this clone. The chain combines TRBV7-9 with TRBJ2-7, with TRBD2 identical over 7 bases. The CDR3 runs to 15 residues. Trimming at V came to 3 bases and at J to 3 bases, leaving 8 bases not matched to a gene. CDR1 and CDR2 from the germline V gene are SEHNR and FQNEAQ (reference sequence). The CDR3 DNA is TGTGCCAGCAGCTTTTCTCTCGGGAGGATCTACGAGCAGTACTTC. It translates to CASSFSLGRIYEQYF.

The chain recombines TRBV5-1 with TRBJ2-5, with D tentatively TRBD2 (5 bases). The germline V gene encodes CDR1 SGHRS and CDR2 YFSETQ. The CDR3 totals 16 residues. Trimming stripped 0 bases from V and 2 bases from J, with 14 bases between. CDR3 coding DNA: TGCGCCAGCAGCTTGGGTGGACTTCCGGGGCAAGAGACCCAGTACTTC. This sequence encodes CASSLGGLPGQETQYF.

V and J are TRBV10-3 and TRBJ2-7, with 11 bases fitting TRBD2. CDR3 length: 16 residues. Germline values: CDR1 ENHRY, CDR2 SYGVKD. With 5 bases clipped from V and 3 bases from J, the junction kept 9 bases outside the gene matches. The CDR3 loop reads CAISLTSGGESYEQYF. In nucleotides, the CDR3 is TGTGCCATCAGTCTAACTAGCGGGGGTGAGAGCTACGAGCAGTACTTC.

This clone was seen a few times. J is TRBJ1-1 and V is TRBV7-9; D is unresolved. Trimming cost V 1 base and J 1 base, with 7 bases left between them. The CDR3 spans 14 residues. Germline V lookup: CDR1 SEHNR, CDR2 FQNEAQ (reference sequence). The CDR3, as DNA: TGTGCCAGCAGCTTAGGACGGGGGAACACTGAAGCTTTCTTT. It specifies CASSLGRGNTEAFF.

The CDR3 region is CASSAGAGRTGELFF. As DNA, the CDR3 is TGTGCCAGCAGTGCGGGGGCAGGGCGCACCGGGGAGCTGTTTTTT. This chain links TRBV27 with TRBJ2-2; D might be TRBD2 (7 bases). This CDR3 has 15 amino acids. The V gene's germline CDR1 is MNHEY and CDR2 SMNVEV (reference sequence). Trimming removed 5 bases from V and 4 bases from J, with 14 bases in between.

V and J are TRBV24-1 and TRBJ2-1, with 7 bases aligning to TRBD1. The ends lost 2 bases at V and 2 bases at J; junction bases unmatched: 5. CDR1 KGHDR and CDR2 SFDVKD come from the germline V gene. This CDR3 spans 16 amino acids. The CDR3 sequence: CATSDSTGIPYNEQFF. The CDR3 DNA follows: TGTGCCACCAGTGATTCGACAGGGATCCCCTACAATGAGCAGTTCTTC.

The CDR3: CASSISRGSEAFF. CDR3 nucleotides: TGTGCCAGTAGTATTAGCAGGGGTTCTGAAGCTTTCTTT. This chain connects TRBV19 to TRBJ1-1; a weak D match, TRBD1 (6 bases). The CDR3 is 13 residues long. The V and J ends lost 3 bases and 6 bases respectively, with 11 bases between them. Germline V gives CDR1 LNHDA, CDR2 SQIVND (reference sequence).

The chain is built from TRBV7-9 and TRBJ2-1; 7 nucleotides align to TRBD1. After removal of 5 bases from V and 8 bases from J, the junction contained 9 bases not matched to a gene. Germline CDR1 is SEHNR and CDR2 is FQNEAQ (reference sequence). This CDR3 has 14 residues. The CDR3 sequence: CASSVDRAGDEQFF. CDR3 sequence (DNA): TGTGCCAGCAGCGTCGACAGGGCTGGCGATGAGCAGTTCTTC.

With respect to this clone: Mismatch with germline at one junction end may stem from a read error. The chain carries TRBV3-1 (or the pseudogene TRBV3-2) and TRBJ2-7; TRBD1 might be the D (6 bases). Germline lookup yields CDR1 LGHDT and CDR2 YNNKEL (reference sequence). This CDR3 is 11 amino acids long. DNA of the CDR3: TGTGCCAGCAGGAACGCAGGGGTTTCGCACTTC. Protein product: CASRNAGVSHF.

This clone was counted a single time. The chain uses TRBV2 and TRBJ2-7, with D uncertain. CDR3 length equals 14 residues. Germline V lookup: CDR1 SNHLY, CDR2 FYNNEI. V lost 7 bases and J 4 bases, leaving 17 bases between the germline ends. The CDR3 sequence is CASKRQGNNYEQYF. The DNA for the CDR3 is TGTGCCAGCAAGCGACAAGGAAATAATTACGAGCAGTACTTC.

CDR3 in DNA: TGTGCCAGCAGGGGCTATGGCTACACCTTC. Its protein is CASRGYGYTF. The chain combines TRBV2 with TRBJ1-2; D gene ambiguous. Deletions cut 6 bases from V and 4 bases from J, with 3 bases between. Germline-derived CDR1 and CDR2 are SNHLY and FYNNEI. The CDR3 spans 10 residues.